The TCR beta chain described here comes from a study of blood T cell repertoires in COVID-19. This table comes from immunoSEQ multiplex PCR, and its TCRdb copy is limited to in-frame clones, with some not included. This sample carries about 240,000 clones, about four fifths of them seen once, and the ten largest clones take 6.5% to 8.5%. The CDR3 is 17 residues long. Germline V lookup: CDR1 GTSNPN, CDR2 SVGIG (reference sequence). The trim removed 2 bases at V and 3 bases at J, leaving 13 bases unmatched. This clone was observed once. This clonotype was sampled from a woman over 75 with COVID-19, enrolled during active disease. This rearrangement joins TRBV30 to TRBJ1-5, with 7 bases lining up with TRBD1. The sample was peripheral blood. This chain's CDR3 is CAWSRMATGENNQPQHF. The CDR3, as DNA: TGTGCCTGGAGTCGGATGGCTACAGGGGAAAACAATCAGCCCCAGCATTTT. Variable domain in full (rest from reference TRBV30 and TRBJ1-5): SQTIHQWPATLVQPVGSPLSLECTVEGTSNPNLYWYRQAAGRGLQLLFYSVGIGQISSEVPQNLSASRPQDRQFILSSKKLLLSDSGFYLCAWSRMATGENNQPQHFGDGTRLSIL.